Presented here are 28 T cell receptor beta chains from one specimen sequenced in a study of blood T cell repertoires in COVID-19. The table came from immunoSEQ multiplex PCR; TCRdb's copy has only in-frame clones and leaves some out. The sample records some 110,000 clones, under 90% being singletons. Sample: peripheral blood. The receptors shown here come from a woman in her seventies with acute or convalescent COVID-19.

This chain connects TRBV5-1 to TRBJ2-2; D unclear. The CDR3 spans 14 residues. The germline V gene has CDR1 SGHRS and CDR2 YFSETQ. Trimming removed 2 bases at V and 6 bases at J, with 11 bases between. This CDR3 reads CASSFNLISGELFF. CDR3 DNA sequence: TGCGCCAGCAGCTTTAATCTTATCTCCGGGGAGCTGTTTTTT. Supplemented by reference TRBV5-1 and TRBJ2-2, the full variable domain reads KAGVTQTPRYLIKTRGQQVTLSCSPISGHRSVSWYQQTPGQGLQFLFEYFSETQRNKGNFPGRFSGRQFSNSRSEMNVSTLELGDSALYLCASSFNLISGELFFGEGSRLTVL.

CDR3 DNA: TGTGCCTGGAGTAGGACAGATGAAGCTTTCTTT. Its translation is CAWSRTDEAFF. The chain has TRBV30 and TRBJ1-1; tentatively, D is TRBD1 (6 bases). The length of the CDR3 is 11 residues. In germline, CDR1 is GTSNPN, CDR2 SVGIG (reference sequence). V lost 2 bases, J lost 7 bases, and 8 bases lay in between.

This clone has more than one count but fewer than ten. The chain uses TRBV9 and TRBJ1-2; D call uncertain. There are 13 residues in the CDR3. The germline CDR1 and CDR2 sequences are SGDLS and YYNGEE. With 4 bases removed from V and 4 bases from J, the gap between germline ends came to 11 bases. CDR3 protein: CASSNPSVYGYTF. As DNA, the CDR3 is TGTGCCAGCAGCAACCCTAGTGTCTATGGCTACACCTTC.

The chain carries TRBV10-3 and TRBJ1-6; the match to TRBD1 covers 8 bases. Per the germline V gene, CDR1 is ENHRY and CDR2 is SYGVKD. With 0 bases clipped from V and 5 bases from J, the junction kept 0 bases outside the gene matches. The CDR3 contains 15 residues. In nucleotides, the CDR3 is TGTGCCATCAGTGAGTCGACAGGGGATAATTCACCCCTCCACTTT. The encoded protein is CAISESTGDNSPLHF.

The chain employs TRBV2 and TRBJ1-1, with TRBD1 matching 7 bases. The CDR3 has 13 amino acids. The germline V gene encodes CDR1 SNHLY and CDR2 FYNNEI. J gave up 4 bases and V 5 bases, and 4 bases lay outside the gene matches. The CDR3, as DNA: TGTGCCAGCAGTATAGGGACAGCCACTGAAGCTTTCTTT. Translated, it gives CASSIGTATEAFF. Full variable domain (remainder filled in from reference TRBV2 and TRBJ1-1): EPEVTQTPSHQVTQMGQEVILRCVPISNHLYFYWYRQILGQKVEFLVSFYNNEISEKSEIFDDQFSVERPDGSNFTLKIRSTKLEDSAMYFCASSIGTATEAFFGQGTRLTVV.

V gene TRBV19 combines with J gene TRBJ1-6; 7 bases line up with TRBD1. The germline V gene encodes CDR1 LNHDA and CDR2 SQIVND (reference sequence). This CDR3 has 16 amino acids. The V and J ends lost 7 bases and 10 bases, in that order; junction bases with no gene match: 16. Here the CDR3 DNA reads TGTGCCAGTACCCTAGACCCTACAGGGGTACAATCACCCCTCCACTTT. Amino acids: CASTLDPTGVQSPLHF.

This chain connects TRBV5-6 to TRBJ1-3, with D perhaps matching TRBD1 (5 bases). Germline loops: CDR1 SGHDT, CDR2 YYEEEE. V dropped 4 bases and J dropped 1 base, with 12 bases sitting between them. The CDR3 has 15 residues. CDR3 residues: CASSRQFLSGNTIYF. For the CDR3, the DNA is TGTGCCAGCAGCCGACAGTTCCTGTCTGGAAACACCATATATTTT.

The rearrangement uses TRBV11-1 and TRBJ2-7, with 12 bases lining up with TRBD1. Germline V gene data show CDR1 as SGHAT and CDR2 as FQDESV (reference sequence). J lost 5 bases, V lost 4 bases, and 6 bases had no gene match. The CDR3 is 15 amino acids. Here the CDR3 reads CASSSPGQGAHEQYV. The CDR3 bases are TGTGCCAGCAGCTCGCCGGGACAGGGGGCGCACGAGCAGTACGTC.

Written as DNA, the CDR3 is TGTGCCAGGAGGGACCGGGACAGGGCCCAAGAGACCCAGTACTTC. Translating gives CARRDRDRAQETQYF. V usage is TRBV2 and J usage is TRBJ2-5, with 9 bases fitting TRBD1. The CDR3 is 15 amino acids. The germline CDR1 and CDR2 sequences are SNHLY and FYNNEI. The V gene end was trimmed by 9 bases and the J gene end by 1 base; junction bases not matched to a gene: 9.

V is TRBV27 and J is TRBJ1-1, with D tentatively TRBD1 (5 bases). V lost 0 bases and J 0 bases, leaving 8 bases between the germline ends. Germline CDR1 is MNHEY and CDR2 is SMNVEV (reference sequence). The CDR3 is made up of 15 amino acids. The CDR3 DNA is TGTGCCAGCAGTTTATCGATAGGGGTGAACACTGAAGCTTTCTTT. It translates to CASSLSIGVNTEAFF.

V usage is TRBV19 and J usage is TRBJ2-5, with TRBD2 identical over 11 bases. The germline V gene has CDR1 LNHDA and CDR2 SQIVND (reference sequence). V dropped 8 bases and J dropped 0; count of bases not matched to a gene: 5. The CDR3 totals 15 residues. The CDR3 sequence: CASGPSGGYQETQYF. CDR3 DNA sequence: TGTGCCAGTGGTCCTAGCGGGGGGTACCAAGAGACCCAGTACTTC.

The chain recombines TRBV9 with TRBJ2-2, with D possibly TRBD1 on 6 matching bases. V was trimmed by 3 bases and J by 4 bases, leaving 10 bases between them. Germline lookup yields CDR1 SGDLS and CDR2 YYNGEE. The CDR3 runs 14 residues. The CDR3 DNA follows: TGTGCCAGCAGCGGTCAGGGGTTCACCGGGGAGCTGTTTTTT. It translates to CASSGQGFTGELFF.

This clone was recorded a few times. CDR3 in amino acids: CASSRQGAGYEQYF. DNA of the CDR3: TGTGCCAGCAGCCGACAGGGGGCTGGATACGAGCAGTACTTC. The chain recombines TRBV5-6 with TRBJ2-7, with 10 bases identical to TRBD1. CDR1 SGHDT and CDR2 YYEEEE come from the germline V gene. This CDR3 has 14 amino acids. V dropped 4 bases and J dropped 4; count of bases not matched to a gene: 5.

In its sample, this clone was seen a few times. This chain joins TRBV29-1 and TRBJ1-1; 8 nucleotides agree with TRBD1. The CDR3 is made up of 15 amino acids. The V and J ends lost 3 bases and 3 bases, in that order; junction bases with no gene match: 9. CDR1 and CDR2 from the germline V gene are SQVTM and ANQGSEA. The CDR3 DNA reads TGCAGCGTTGATTGGCAGGGGGCTTGGGACACTGAAGCTTTCTTT. It translates to CSVDWQGAWDTEAFF.

CDR3 sequence reads: CATSAGGATSTDTQYF. DNA of the CDR3: TGTGCCACCAGTGCCGGGGGAGCTACTAGCACAGATACGCAGTATTTT. This chain connects TRBV24-1 to TRBJ2-3, with D possibly TRBD2 on 6 matching bases. Germline assignment: CDR1 KGHDR and CDR2 SFDVKD. This CDR3 is built from 16 residues. Trimming took off 5 bases at V and 0 bases at J, with 14 bases between the two ends.

The chain is built from TRBV7-2 and TRBJ2-1; D unresolved. This CDR3 is 12 amino acids long. Trimming left V 5 bases short and J 11 bases short, with 13 bases between. The germline CDR1 and CDR2 sequences are SGHTA and FQGNSA. CDR3 amino acids: CASSLYRTKQFF. The CDR3 DNA sequence: TGTGCCAGCAGCCTCTACAGAACGAAGCAGTTCTTC.

The CDR3 protein is CASSGDSHGYTF. In DNA form, the CDR3 reads TGTGCCAGCTCAGGGGACAGCCATGGCTACACCTTC. This chain uses TRBV18 with TRBJ1-2; 7 bases fit TRBD1. Germline V CDR1 and CDR2: KGHSH, LQKENI. This CDR3 is built from 12 residues. V trimming: 5 bases; J trimming: 6 bases; junction bases outside the gene matches: 3.

This clone has a single count. This chain connects TRBV19 to TRBJ1-2; D is possibly TRBD1 (5 bases). Germline loops: CDR1 LNHDA, CDR2 SQIVND (reference sequence). The CDR3 length is 16 residues. Trimming left V 5 bases short and J 3 bases short, with 19 bases between. The CDR3 region is CASSRTMGTGYYGYTF. In DNA form, the CDR3 reads TGTGCCAGTAGTCGGACGATGGGTACAGGATACTATGGCTACACCTTC.

In this sample, this clone turned up a few times. The rearrangement joins TRBV30 to TRBJ1-2; D perhaps matches TRBD1 (5 bases). This CDR3 is 14 amino acids long. V lost 2 bases to trimming and J lost 5 bases, with 15 bases between them. CDR1 and CDR2 from the germline V gene are GTSNPN and SVGIG (reference sequence). CDR3 DNA sequence: TGTGCCTGGAGTCGGGAGGGACCCTTTTATGGCTACACCTTC. Amino acids: CAWSREGPFYGYTF.

This sequence joins TRBV10-3 and TRBJ2-5; 10 nucleotides align to TRBD2. This CDR3 is 16 amino acids long. With V trimmed by 3 bases and J by 7 bases, 11 bases remained unmatched. The germline V gene has CDR1 ENHRY and CDR2 SYGVKD. CDR3 DNA: TGTGCCATCAGTGACCCCGGGGCGACTAGCGGGCCGACCCAGTACTTC. This translates into CAISDPGATSGPTQYF.

V and J are TRBV10-2 and TRBJ2-2, with 11 bases identical to TRBD1. This CDR3 has 15 residues. Germline V gene lookup returns CDR1 WSHSY and CDR2 SAAADI. The ends lost 6 bases at V and 6 bases at J; junction bases unmatched: 6. CDR3 DNA: TGCGCCAGCAGAGATCCGGGACAGGGGGCCGGGGAGCTGTTTTTT. Encoded protein: CASRDPGQGAGELFF.

This chain connects TRBV11-2 to TRBJ1-2; a possible D gene is TRBD1 (6 bases). Deletions cut 5 bases from V and 1 base from J, with 11 bases between. The CDR3 is 14 amino acids. Per germline, CDR1 SGHAT and CDR2 FQNNGV. CDR3 coding DNA: TGTGCCAGCAGCCCACTACAGGGTAACTATGGCTACACCTTC. Protein product: CASSPLQGNYGYTF.

The chain joins TRBV7-2 to TRBJ2-7; TRBD2 agrees at 12 bases. Germline CDR1 SGHTA, CDR2 FQGNSA. V lost 0 bases to trimming and J lost 5 bases; unmatched junction nucleotides: 8. The CDR3 has 17 residues. The CDR3 sequence: CASSLALAGGQRHEQYF. For the CDR3, the DNA is TGTGCCAGCAGCTTAGCGCTAGCGGGGGGGCAAAGGCACGAGCAGTACTTC. The entire variable domain, with the rest obtained from reference TRBV7-2 and TRBJ2-7, is as follows: GAGVSQSPSNKVTEKGKDVELRCDPISGHTALYWYRQSLGQGLEFLIYFQGNSAPDKSGLPSDRFSAERTGGSVSTLTIQRTQQEDSAVYLCASSLALAGGQRHEQYFGPGTRLTVT.

J is TRBJ1-6 and V is TRBV30, with D possibly matching TRBD1 (5 bases). Trimming shortened V by 4 bases and J by 1 base, and 8 bases separated the two germline ends. Germline CDR1 reads GTSNPN; CDR2 reads SVGIG (reference sequence). The CDR3 is made up of 14 amino acids. The CDR3 bases are TGTGCCTGGACGGGGGGTTCCTATAATTCACCCCTCCACTTT. Translated, it gives CAWTGGSYNSPLHF.

CDR3 coding DNA: TGTGCCAGCAGCAAGCAGGGTTTGAGGAACACTGAAGCTTTCTTT. This codes for CASSKQGLRNTEAFF. The rearrangement joins TRBV3-1 (or the pseudogene TRBV3-2) to TRBJ1-1; TRBD1 might be the D (5 bases). Trimming shortened V by 5 bases and J by 1 base, and 14 bases separated the two germline ends. Germline-derived CDR1 and CDR2 are LGHDT and YNNKEL (reference sequence). This CDR3 spans 15 amino acids.

The chain couples TRBV6-1 to TRBJ2-3, with TRBD2 matching 9 bases. Germline CDR1 reads MNHNS; CDR2 reads SASEGT. The CDR3 sequence is 16 residues long. V lost 3 bases to trimming and J lost 2 bases; unmatched junction nucleotides: 6. DNA of the CDR3: TGTGCCAGCAGTGACCAGGGACTAGCACCCACAGATACGCAGTATTTT. Protein: CASSDQGLAPTDTQYF.

The chain links TRBV4-2 to TRBJ2-1, with 9 bases aligning to TRBD2. The germline V gene encodes CDR1 LGHNA and CDR2 YNFKEQ. The CDR3 consists of 16 residues. The ends lost 6 bases at V and 6 bases at J; junction bases unmatched: 12. The CDR3 nucleotides read TGTGCCAGCAGTCAACCGAGGGCGGGGGGGCCCAATGAGCAGTTCTTC. This sequence encodes CASSQPRAGGPNEQFF.

DNA of the CDR3: TGTGCCAGTACCCTCCCGGGACACTACACTGAAGCTTTCTTT. Protein sequence: CASTLPGHYTEAFF. The chain carries TRBV19 and TRBJ1-1, with TRBD1 as a possible D gene (6 bases). CDR1 and CDR2 from the germline V gene are LNHDA and SQIVND (reference sequence). This CDR3 region has 14 residues. Trimming took 7 bases from V and 3 from J, leaving 15 bases between them.